Presented here are 14 T cell receptor beta chains from one specimen sequenced in a study of human T cells and chemical hapten exposure. TCRdb passed the RACE reads through MiXCR, listing each CDR3 protein once. The table shows approximately 97,000 distinct CDR3 sequences, with 27% occurring only once. Documented time point: patch test 3, about 24 weeks after DPC sensitization. Described treatment: therapeutic diphenylcyclopropenone sensitization with weekly scalp DPC. This material consisted of whole blood, taken in connection with sensitization to the hapten diphenylcyclopropenone (DPC). The receptor source for this set is a man between 40 and 49 years old with alopecia areata. Some clones in this sample may be carry-over from other donors' samples.

The J gene is TRBJ1-5, the V gene TRBV6-2 or TRBV6-3; no clear D. The CDR3 loop spans 16 amino acids. V lost 0 bases, J lost 2 bases, and 11 bases lay in between. Germline V gives CDR1 MNHEY, CDR2 SVGEGT. Here the CDR3 reads CASSYSMSSGNQPQHF. Here the CDR3 DNA reads TGTGCCAGCAGTTACTCGATGTCCAGTGGCAATCAGCCCCAGCATTTT.

The chain combines TRBV25-1 with TRBJ2-7; D not resolved. This CDR3 comprises 16 residues. V was pared by 2 bases and J by 4 bases, with 18 bases between. Germline-derived CDR1 and CDR2 are MGHDK and SYGVNS. Here the CDR3 reads CASSETRGSSPYEQYF. The CDR3 DNA is TGTGCCAGCAGTGAAACAAGAGGCTCGAGCCCATACGAGCAGTACTTC.

This clonotype was seen more than once but under ten times. The chain joins TRBV24-1 to TRBJ2-3; 8 positions match TRBD2. This CDR3 region has 16 residues. The V and J ends lost 4 bases and 0 bases, in that order; junction bases with no gene match: 5. From germline, CDR1 is KGHDR and CDR2 SFDVKD. The DNA of the CDR3 is TGTGCCACCAGTGACCTGACTAGCGCCAGCACAGATACGCAGTATTTT. Translating it yields CATSDLTSASTDTQYF.

The genes are TRBV3-1 and TRBJ1-2; 9 bases align to TRBD1. The CDR3 runs to 17 residues. J gave up 4 bases and V 4 bases, and 13 bases lay outside the gene matches. Germline CDR1 LGHDT, CDR2 YNNKEL (reference sequence). The CDR3 is CASSRSLGGQGTYGYTF. CDR3 nucleotides: TGTGCCAGCAGCCGAAGCCTCGGTGGACAGGGGACCTATGGCTACACCTTC.

This clonotype was seen a few times. This chain connects TRBV29-1 to TRBJ2-1; possible D gene TRBD2, 5 bases. The germline V gene has CDR1 SQVTM and CDR2 ANQGSEA. The length of the CDR3 is 13 residues. V was pared by 6 bases and J by 10 bases, with 19 bases between. CDR3 loop: CSVATLEGGEQFF. The CDR3 bases are TGCAGCGTGGCAACCTTAGAAGGAGGCGAGCAGTTCTTC.

The chain combines TRBV4-3 with TRBJ2-3; 10 nucleotides match TRBD2. V shed 1 base, J shed 3 bases, and the junction held 10 bases outside the gene matches. The CDR3 loop spans 18 amino acids. Germline V CDR1 and CDR2: LGHNA, YSLEER. In DNA form, the CDR3 reads TGCGCCAGCAGCCAAGTTGCGGGATCTAGCGGGAGAACAGATACGCAGTATTTT. Its translation is CASSQVAGSSGRTDTQYF.

The chain employs TRBV12-3 or TRBV12-4 and TRBJ2-7; D unclear. This CDR3 is 12 amino acids long. The germline V and J ends were trimmed by 5 bases and 3 bases, with 8 bases remaining between them. The CDR3 DNA reads TGTGCCAGCAGTGTCGGGTTCTACGAGCAGTACTTC. Its protein is CASSVGFYEQYF.

This clonotype has at least ten counts. The chain employs TRBV28 and TRBJ2-5; no definite D call. V gave up 2 bases and J gave up 3 bases, with 16 bases separating them. This CDR3 has 16 residues. Per the germline V gene, CDR1 is MDHEN and CDR2 is SYDVKM. The CDR3 coding sequence is TGTGCCAGCAGTTTAACGGGCCAGCGAGCCAAAGAGACCCAGTACTTC. Its protein is CASSLTGQRAKETQYF.

The chain couples TRBV5-1 to TRBJ2-2; 9 bases are a match to TRBD1. This CDR3 contains 16 residues. With 4 bases clipped from V and 4 bases from J, the junction kept 8 bases outside the gene matches. From germline, CDR1 is SGHRS and CDR2 YFSETQ. This chain's CDR3 is CASSPQGAGVTGELFF. The CDR3 DNA follows: TGCGCCAGCAGCCCACAGGGGGCAGGGGTCACCGGGGAGCTGTTTTTT. The full variable domain, completed using reference TRBV5-1 and TRBJ2-2, is KAGVTQTPRYLIKTRGQQVTLSCSPISGHRSVSWYQQTPGQGLQFLFEYFSETQRNKGNFPGRFSGRQFSNSRSEMNVSTLELGDSALYLCASSPQGAGVTGELFFGEGSRLTVL.

This clonotype has a handful of counts. DNA of the CDR3: TGCGCCAGCAGCCAAGATCTTTTGCGGGATACAGATACGCAGTATTTT. Amino acids: CASSQDLLRDTDTQYF. The chain links TRBV4-3 to TRBJ2-3, with a possible D match to TRBD2 (6 bases). Per germline, CDR1 LGHNA and CDR2 YSLEER. Trimming took 0 bases from V and 3 from J, leaving 13 bases between them. The CDR3 sequence is 16 residues long.

The chain joins TRBV5-4 to TRBJ2-7; 8 bases are shared with TRBD1. The V gene's germline CDR1 is SGHNT and CDR2 YYREEE (reference sequence). Unmatched junction bases numbered 3, after V lost 4 bases and J lost 0 bases. The CDR3 is made up of 14 amino acids. The DNA of the CDR3 is TGTGCCAGCAGCCAAGGACAGGGCTCCTACGAGCAGTACTTC. Translation gives CASSQGQGSYEQYF. The complete variable domain, with remaining parts taken from reference TRBV5-4 and TRBJ2-7, reads ETGVTQSPTHLIKTRGQQVTLRCSSQSGHNTVSWYQQALGQGPQFIFQYYREEENGRGNFPPRFSGLQFPNYSSELNVNALELDDSALYLCASSQGQGSYEQYFGPGTRLTVT.

Only a few counts were recorded for this clonotype. The gene calls are TRBV28 and TRBJ2-7; D is unclear. Trimming took 10 bases from V and 0 from J, leaving 10 bases between them. The CDR3 length is 12 residues. Looked up from germline, CDR1 is MDHEN and CDR2 is SYDVKM. In nucleotides, the CDR3 is TGTGCCACACTCCTTAGCTCCTACGAGCAGTACTTC. Its translation: CATLLSSYEQYF.

CDR3 sequence reads: CASSQVPGYEQYF. The CDR3 region has the DNA TGTGCCAGCAGCCAAGTCCCCGGCTACGAGCAGTACTTC. The V gene is TRBV3-1, the J gene TRBJ2-7; no clear D gene. Trimming removed 1 base at V and 3 bases at J, with 7 bases between. Germline lookup yields CDR1 LGHDT and CDR2 YNNKEL (reference sequence). This CDR3 contains 13 residues.

The chain has TRBV6-6 and TRBJ1-5; TRBD1 aligns across 10 bases. V shed 2 bases and J 2 bases; nucleotides not matched to a gene: 12. From germline, CDR1 is MNHNY and CDR2 SVGAGI (reference sequence). This CDR3 has 19 residues. The DNA of the CDR3 is TGTGCCAGCAGTTACCCGGACAGGGGGGGGGATGCTGGCAATCAGCCCCAGCATTTT. Translation: CASSYPDRGGDAGNQPQHF.